A single sample is the source of the 31 T cell receptor beta chains below, sequenced in a study of early T cells in non-severe SARS-CoV-2 infection. Each CDR3 protein is one row after TCRdb ran MiXCR on the 5' RACE reads. The table shows roughly 75,000 distinct CDR3 sequences, with around 11% occurring only once. Sample: whole blood. All receptors come from an adult who was a healthcare worker with PCR-confirmed SARS-CoV-2 infection or an uninfected control (not recorded which).

In regard to this clonotype: This sequence may be a read error, since a much larger clone differs from it by one base. The CDR3 bases are TGCAGCGCTCCCCTCGGGGGGGGACAGAATACCTTC. Its protein product is CSAPLGGGQNTF. The V and J genes are TRBV29-1 and TRBJ1-2; 7 bases map to TRBD1. Germline CDR1 is SQVTM and CDR2 is ANQGSEA. After removal of 7 bases from V and 14 bases from J, the junction contained 16 bases not matched to a gene. There are 12 residues in the CDR3.

The table lists this clonotype with a few counts. This sequence joins TRBV20-1 and TRBJ2-5, with D maybe TRBD2 (6 bases). V was pared by 6 bases and J by 5 bases, with 13 bases between. The CDR3 extends over 12 amino acids. Germline V gene lookup returns CDR1 DFQATT and CDR2 SNEGSKA (reference sequence). In DNA form, the CDR3 reads TGCAGTGCCCGATCCGCGGGGGAGACCCAGTACTTC. This codes for CSARSAGETQYF.

The gene calls are TRBV7-3 and TRBJ2-2; 9 bases are shared with TRBD1. The CDR3 totals 15 residues. Trimming took 7 bases from V and 6 from J; bases not matched to a gene: 9. Germline assignment: CDR1 SGHTA and CDR2 FQGTGA. DNA of the CDR3: TGTGCCAGCACCCTAACACAGGGGGCCGCCGGGGAGCTGTTTTTT. Translated: CASTLTQGAAGELFF.

This clonotype came up a few times. The J gene is TRBJ1-5, the V gene TRBV20-1; tentatively, D is TRBD1 (5 bases). This CDR3 is built from 12 residues. Germline V gene lookup returns CDR1 DFQATT and CDR2 SNEGSKA (reference sequence). The ends were cut back, 3 bases at V and 4 bases at J, with 7 bases in the middle. DNA of the CDR3: TGCAGTGCTAGGACAGCAAATCAGCCCCAGCATTTT. This gives the protein CSARTANQPQHF.

This clonotype was seen ten or more times. This rearrangement joins TRBV7-9 to TRBJ2-3; possible D gene TRBD2, 5 bases. The V end was cut by 1 base, the J end by 4 bases, with 12 bases between. Germline loops: CDR1 SEHNR, CDR2 FQNEAQ (reference sequence). The CDR3 contains 15 residues. CDR3 DNA sequence: TGTGCCAGCAGCTTAGGTCGCGGGCGGGCAGATACGCAGTATTTT. Its translation is CASSLGRGRADTQYF.

This clonotype was seen only a few times. The rearrangement links TRBV5-4 to TRBJ2-1, with a possible D match to TRBD1 (6 bases). Trimming cost V 5 bases and J 3 bases, with 15 bases left between them. The CDR3 sequence is 15 residues long. The germline gives CDR1 SGHNT, CDR2 YYREEE (reference sequence). The CDR3: CASSWPEGDYNEQFF. The CDR3 DNA reads as TGTGCCAGCAGTTGGCCTGAGGGGGACTACAATGAGCAGTTCTTC.

V is TRBV18 and J is TRBJ2-3; the D gene is possibly TRBD1 (6 bases). Germline V CDR1 and CDR2: KGHSH, LQKENI. The CDR3 contains 14 residues. V was pared by 3 bases and J by 4 bases, with 11 bases between. CDR3 DNA: TGTGCCAGCTCACCCAGACAGGCGGCAGATACGCAGTATTTT. This translates into CASSPRQAADTQYF.

This clonotype was observed a handful of times. The chain carries TRBV7-9 and TRBJ2-4; D is unclear. CDR3 size: 14 residues. Germline CDR1 is SEHNR and CDR2 is FQNEAQ (reference sequence). Between the trimmed V and J ends, which lost 4 bases and 5 bases, there was a span of 12 bases. The CDR3 DNA reads as TGTGCCAGCAGCTCCACCCGGATACAAAACATTCAGTACTTC. Protein product: CASSSTRIQNIQYF.

This clonotype was found many times. V gene TRBV5-1 combines with J gene TRBJ1-1; D not certain. This CDR3 is 11 amino acids long. V lost 0 bases and J 7 bases, leaving 4 bases between the germline ends. The germline gives CDR1 SGHRS, CDR2 YFSETQ. CDR3: CASSLASEAFF. The CDR3 DNA reads TGCGCCAGCAGCTTGGCAAGTGAAGCTTTCTTT.

Ten or more counts support this clonotype. V is TRBV2 and J is TRBJ2-2; D uncertain. Looked up from germline, CDR1 is SNHLY and CDR2 is FYNNEI. The CDR3 is 14 residues long. Between the trimmed V and J ends, which lost 4 bases and 1 base, there was a span of 7 bases. CDR3 nucleotide sequence: TGTGCCAGCAGTGGGGCACGGAACACCGGGGAGCTGTTTTTT. Residues: CASSGARNTGELFF.

This clonotype was picked up many times. The chain is built from TRBV25-1 and TRBJ1-1; no definite D call. The CDR3 extends over 13 amino acids. The V gene's germline CDR1 is MGHDK and CDR2 SYGVNS. V was cut by 8 bases and J by 1 base, with 11 bases left in between. Written as DNA, the CDR3 is TGTGCCAGCGTCCACGGAGAGAACACTGAAGCTTTCTTT. It translates to CASVHGENTEAFF.

The chain has TRBV6-2 or TRBV6-3 and TRBJ2-1, with TRBD2 matching over 9 bases. V lost 5 bases, J lost 3 bases, and 5 bases stayed unmatched. Germline V gene lookup returns CDR1 MNHEY and CDR2 SVGEGT. This CDR3 has 15 amino acids. The CDR3 loop reads CASSPSRGGYNEQFF. The CDR3 DNA is TGTGCCAGCAGTCCCTCGCGGGGGGGCTACAATGAGCAGTTCTTC.

V gene TRBV27 combines with J gene TRBJ2-7; D assignment may be TRBD1 or TRBD2 (5 bases each). Germline V gene sequence: CDR1 MNHEY, CDR2 SMNVEV (reference sequence). V was clipped by 1 base and J by 3 bases, with 10 bases between them. This CDR3 region has 14 residues. This CDR3 reads CASSLWGSGYEQYF. CDR3 DNA sequence: TGTGCCAGCAGTTTATGGGGGTCGGGCTACGAGCAGTACTTC.

The rearrangement joins TRBV18 to TRBJ1-1; tentative D call: TRBD1 (6 bases). The CDR3 length is 14 residues. From germline, CDR1 is KGHSH and CDR2 LQKENI. Trimming pared 2 bases from V and 3 bases from J, leaving 10 bases between. CDR3: CASSPGGKDTEAFF. The CDR3 DNA reads TGTGCCAGCTCACCAGGGGGCAAGGACACTGAAGCTTTCTTT.

The chain couples TRBV6-1 to TRBJ1-2, with a possible D match to TRBD1 (6 bases). The V end was cut by 4 bases, the J end by 4 bases, with 13 bases between. The CDR3 covers 14 residues. Looked up from germline, CDR1 is MNHNS and CDR2 is SASEGT. The CDR3 spells CASSVRGAAYGYTF. In DNA form, the CDR3 reads TGTGCCAGCAGTGTGCGGGGGGCGGCCTATGGCTACACCTTC.

The sample holds a few counts of this clonotype. The chain recombines TRBV20-1 with TRBJ2-5; tentatively, D is TRBD2 (5 bases). Germline-derived CDR1 and CDR2 are DFQATT and SNEGSKA (reference sequence). V was pared by 5 bases and J by 2 bases, with 18 bases between. This CDR3 contains 15 residues. This chain's CDR3 is CSASGAAALQETQYF. In nucleotides, the CDR3 is TGCAGTGCTTCTGGTGCAGCGGCGCTACAAGAGACCCAGTACTTC.

This clonotype was found a few times. The chain links TRBV11-2 to TRBJ2-3, with D uncertain. V was trimmed by 0 bases and J by 3 bases, leaving 7 bases between them. This CDR3 has 14 amino acids. CDR1 is SGHAT, CDR2 FQNNGV, per germline. The CDR3 bases are TGTGCCAGCAGCTTAGATGGCCCTACAGATACGCAGTATTTT. This gives the protein CASSLDGPTDTQYF.

The chain uses TRBV6-1 and TRBJ1-2; the D is unclear. There are 14 residues in the CDR3. Germline CDR1 is MNHNS and CDR2 is SASEGT. Between the trimmed V and J ends, which lost 1 base and 8 bases, there was a span of 14 bases. CDR3 nucleotide sequence: TGTGCCAGCAGTGAAGGACCGGACCCCCTAGGCTACACCTTC. It codes for CASSEGPDPLGYTF.

The J gene is TRBJ2-7, the V gene TRBV4-2; D not resolved. Germline loops: CDR1 LGHNA, CDR2 YNFKEQ. The V and J ends lost 0 bases and 3 bases respectively, with 6 bases between them. CDR3 length: 13 residues. The CDR3 protein is CASSQDLGYEQYF. CDR3 in DNA: TGTGCCAGCAGCCAAGATCTGGGCTACGAGCAGTACTTC.

The rearrangement joins TRBV20-1 to TRBJ2-3; TRBD1 matches at 8 bases. The CDR3 covers 17 residues. Germline CDR1 is DFQATT and CDR2 is SNEGSKA (reference sequence). V was pared by 0 bases and J by 4 bases, with 12 bases of the junction left unmatched. CDR3 in amino acids: CSARDTRQGARADTQYF. CDR3 DNA: TGCAGTGCTAGAGACACTAGGCAGGGGGCGCGGGCAGATACGCAGTATTTT.

This clonotype was detected many times. V usage is TRBV6-5 and J usage is TRBJ2-7; tentatively, D is TRBD1 (6 bases). Trimming took 6 bases from V and 6 from J, leaving 15 bases between them. The CDR3 covers 13 residues. Germline CDR1 and CDR2: MNHEY and SVGAGI. CDR3 loop: CASSPGTKVEQYF. The DNA for the CDR3 is TGTGCCAGCAGCCCCGGGACAAAGGTCGAGCAGTACTTC.

The sample holds a few counts of this clonotype. The chain recombines TRBV11-2 with TRBJ2-1, with a weak D call TRBD1 (6 bases). Germline CDR1 SGHAT, CDR2 FQNNGV. V was pared by 3 bases and J by 7 bases, with 13 bases between. This CDR3 has 14 amino acids. For the CDR3, the DNA is TGTGCCAGCAGCTTTAGCAGGGGAGATAATGAGCAGTTCTTC. Its translation is CASSFSRGDNEQFF.

The chain uses TRBV12-3 or TRBV12-4 and TRBJ2-2, with TRBD1 identical over 10 bases. V trimming: 4 bases; J trimming: 3 bases; junction bases outside the gene matches: 8. The CDR3 contains 17 residues. CDR3 in DNA: TGTGCCAGCAGTTCCCGGGACAGGGGAGGCGACACCGGGGAGCTGTTTTTT. Translating it yields CASSSRDRGGDTGELFF.

This clonotype appeared many times. CDR3 loop: CAWSLDENSPLHF. The CDR3 coding sequence is TGTGCCTGGAGTTTGGACGAGAATTCACCCCTCCACTTT. The genes are TRBV30 and TRBJ1-6; D ambiguous. The germline V gene encodes CDR1 GTSNPN and CDR2 SVGIG (reference sequence). The CDR3 spans 13 residues. Trimming pared 2 bases from V and 7 bases from J, leaving 9 bases between.

This clonotype has more than one count but fewer than ten. This chain uses TRBV7-2 with TRBJ2-2, with 7 bases identical to TRBD1. Germline CDR1 and CDR2: SGHTA and FQGNSA. The J segment lost 4 bases and the V segment lost 5 bases, leaving 7 bases of the junction unmatched. The CDR3 extends over 15 amino acids. CDR3 in amino acids: CASSQTGALTGELFF. CDR3 bases: TGTGCCAGCAGCCAAACAGGGGCCCTCACCGGGGAGCTGTTTTTT.

V and J are TRBV10-2 and TRBJ1-2; TRBD1 agrees at 9 bases. CDR3 length: 13 amino acids. J gave up 10 bases and V 6 bases, and 9 bases lay outside the gene matches. Germline CDR1 WSHSY, CDR2 SAAADI. CDR3 region: CASSRDREGDYTF. Here the CDR3 DNA reads TGCGCCAGCAGCCGGGACAGGGAAGGAGACTACACCTTC.

This clonotype was observed many times. V and J are TRBV7-3 and TRBJ2-1; D ambiguous. CDR1 is SGHTA and CDR2 is FQGTGA in the germline V gene. The CDR3 totals 13 residues. V lost 5 bases and J 12 bases, leaving 17 bases between the germline ends. CDR3 in DNA: TGTGCCAGCAGCACACCCGAGGTTCTTGGGCAGTTCTTC. This translates into CASSTPEVLGQFF. The full variable domain, its missing parts supplied by reference TRBV7-3 and TRBJ2-1, is GAGVSQTPSNKVTEKGKYVELRCDPISGHTALYWYRQSLGQGPEFLIYFQGTGAADDSGLPNDRFFAVRPEGSVSTLKIQRTERGDSAVYLCASSTPEVLGQFFGPGTRLTVL.

This clonotype was picked up a small number of times. The chain combines TRBV27 with TRBJ1-6; D not certain. The CDR3 covers 12 residues. The V and J ends lost 6 bases and 4 bases respectively, with 4 bases between them. Germline V CDR1 and CDR2: MNHEY, SMNVEV (reference sequence). In DNA, the CDR3 is TGTGCCAGCAGCAGTTATAATTCACCCCTCCACTTT. This gives the protein CASSSYNSPLHF.

The V call is TRBV2, the J call TRBJ1-5; D may be TRBD1 (6 bases). In germline, CDR1 is SNHLY, CDR2 FYNNEI. The CDR3 consists of 14 residues. Trimming took 7 bases from V and 4 from J, leaving 14 bases between them. Here the CDR3 reads CASTMDRDNQPQHF. The CDR3 coding sequence is TGTGCCAGCACTATGGACAGAGATAATCAGCCCCAGCATTTT.

This clonotype has just a few counts. The chain is built from TRBV7-8 and TRBJ2-1; 7 bases are a match to TRBD1. The CDR3 length is 16 residues. Trimming cost V 2 bases and J 4 bases; bases outside gene matches: 8. CDR1 SGHVS and CDR2 FQNEAQ come from the germline V gene. CDR3: CASSLSVQGQYNEQFF. The DNA of the CDR3 is TGTGCCAGCAGCTTATCCGTACAGGGGCAATACAATGAGCAGTTCTTC. Supplemented by reference TRBV7-8 and TRBJ2-1, the full variable domain reads GAGVSQSPRYKVAKRGQDVALRCDPISGHVSLFWYQQALGQGPEFLTYFQNEAQLDKSGLPSDRFFAERPEGSVSTLKIQRTQQEDSAVYLCASSLSVQGQYNEQFFGPGTRLTVL.

V gene TRBV7-9 combines with J gene TRBJ2-1; D remains unclear. Deletions cut 4 bases from V and 8 bases from J, with 6 bases between. CDR1 and CDR2 (germline): SEHNR, FQNEAQ (reference sequence). This CDR3 has 11 residues. The CDR3 sequence is CASSSVDEQFF. The CDR3 nucleotides read TGTGCCAGCAGCTCCGTAGATGAGCAGTTCTTC.